What follows are 14 T cell receptor beta chains derived from one specimen sequenced in a study of beta chain features in type 1 diabetes. The study's findings and limits: Type 1 diabetes patients had TCRB CDR3s that were shorter (moderately but significantly so) in all four CD4+ subsets.

These TCRs' antigens remain unknown. The whole isolated RNA underwent reverse transcription, so sequencing captured expressed TCRB transcripts. The method was immunoSEQ multiplex PCR; TCRdb's version includes in-frame clones alone and lacks a portion of them. Of some 270,000 clones in the sample, 9.5% to 13% were seen once. Sequences were obtained from naive CD4+ T cells from blood. Receptors originate from a young man with type 1 diabetes.

V usage is TRBV5-1 and J usage is TRBJ2-3, with D possibly being TRBD2 (5 bases). Between the trimmed V and J ends, which lost 4 bases and 2 bases, there was a span of 17 bases. This CDR3 region has 16 residues. Germline lookup yields CDR1 SGHRS and CDR2 YFSETQ. CDR3 residues: CASSPDSSGSTDTQYF. The CDR3 DNA reads TGCGCCAGCAGCCCGGACTCGTCCGGTTCCACAGATACGCAGTATTTT. Supplemented by reference TRBV5-1 and TRBJ2-3, the full variable domain reads KAGVTQTPRYLIKTRGQQVTLSCSPISGHRSVSWYQQTPGQGLQFLFEYFSETQRNKGNFPGRFSGRQFSNSRSEMNVSTLELGDSALYLCASSPDSSGSTDTQYFGPGTRLTVL.

This clone was counted only a few times. The genes are TRBV9 and TRBJ1-2, with no clear D. The CDR3 is made up of 13 amino acids. V dropped 0 bases and J dropped 8 bases, with 11 bases sitting between them. From germline, CDR1 is SGDLS and CDR2 YYNGEE. The CDR3 spells CASSVDMSGGYTF. Here the CDR3 DNA reads TGTGCCAGCAGCGTAGATATGTCCGGGGGCTACACCTTC.

This clone occurred a few times. The chain joins TRBV28 to TRBJ2-7; no clear D. Per the germline V gene, CDR1 is MDHEN and CDR2 is SYDVKM. The CDR3 runs 13 residues. V dropped 5 bases and J dropped 2 bases, with 10 bases sitting between them. The CDR3 DNA reads as TGTGCCAGCAGTCCCGGGTTACCCTACGAGCAGTACTTC. Amino acids: CASSPGLPYEQYF. Full variable domain (remainder filled in from reference TRBV28 and TRBJ2-7): DVKVTQSSRYLVKRTGEKVFLECVQDMDHENMFWYRQDPGLGLRLIYFSYDVKMKEKGDIPEGYSVSREKKERFSLILESASTNQTSMYLCASSPGLPYEQYFGPGTRLTVT.

V and J are TRBV5-1 and TRBJ2-7, with TRBD1 matching over 7 bases. With 0 bases clipped from V and 11 bases from J, the junction kept 11 bases outside the gene matches. The CDR3 consists of 14 residues. Germline values: CDR1 SGHRS, CDR2 YFSETQ. CDR3 region: CASSLAGTAVQKYF. As DNA, the CDR3 is TGCGCCAGCAGCTTGGCAGGGACAGCGGTCCAGAAGTACTTC.

This chain links TRBV19 with TRBJ2-6; TRBD1 agrees at 9 bases. After removal of 6 bases from V and 1 base from J, the junction contained 10 bases not matched to a gene. The CDR3 has 18 amino acids. CDR1 and CDR2 from the germline V gene are LNHDA and SQIVND (reference sequence). The CDR3 nucleotides read TGTGCCAGTAGCCCAACCGGGACAGGGACTTCTGGGGCCAACGTCCTGACTTTC. Residues: CASSPTGTGTSGANVLTF.

This clone occurred a few times. J is TRBJ2-7 and V is TRBV6-5, with TRBD2 matching over 8 bases. Germline assignment: CDR1 MNHEY and CDR2 SVGAGI. CDR3 length equals 14 residues. V trimming: 11 bases; J trimming: 4 bases; junction bases outside the gene matches: 13. The CDR3 here is CASTESAGDYEQYF. As DNA, the CDR3 is TGTGCCTCAACCGAGTCAGCGGGGGATTACGAGCAGTACTTC.

The rearrangement uses TRBV9 and TRBJ2-3; 7 bases are shared with TRBD1. The V segment lost 6 bases and the J segment 0 bases; nucleotides outside the gene matches: 10. CDR1 is SGDLS, CDR2 YYNGEE, per germline. The CDR3 contains 16 residues. CDR3 sequence (DNA): TGTGCCAGCACCGTGGGACAGCCGTTAAGCACAGATACGCAGTATTTT. This codes for CASTVGQPLSTDTQYF.

The chain has TRBV9 and TRBJ2-3; TRBD2 agrees at 8 bases. The CDR3 spans 15 residues. The V gene end was trimmed by 0 bases and the J gene end by 3 bases; junction bases not matched to a gene: 3. CDR1 SGDLS and CDR2 YYNGEE come from the germline V gene. CDR3 loop: CASSVVAGGTDTQYF. The CDR3 DNA sequence: TGTGCCAGCAGCGTAGTGGCGGGGGGTACAGATACGCAGTATTTT.

This clone was counted a few times. This chain joins TRBV30 and TRBJ1-1, with 7 bases that match TRBD1. V lost 4 bases to trimming and J lost 4 bases; unmatched junction nucleotides: 24. The CDR3 has 19 residues. Germline CDR1 and CDR2: GTSNPN and SVGIG (reference sequence). CDR3 residues: CAWNSNGGGRGARGTEAFF. The CDR3 coding sequence is TGTGCCTGGAACTCCAACGGTGGGGGCAGGGGGGCAAGGGGCACTGAAGCTTTCTTT.

The V and J genes are TRBV7-9 and TRBJ1-5, with TRBD1 as a possible D gene (6 bases). Germline loops: CDR1 SEHNR, CDR2 FQNEAQ (reference sequence). The ends were cut back, 4 bases at V and 1 base at J, with 8 bases in the middle. CDR3 length: 14 residues. The CDR3 loop is CASSSQGSNQPQHF. CDR3 sequence (DNA): TGTGCCAGCAGCTCACAGGGAAGCAATCAGCCCCAGCATTTT.

This clone has just a few counts. The chain employs TRBV7-9 and TRBJ2-1, with 9 bases matching TRBD2. CDR3 length: 16 amino acids. V gave up 5 bases and J gave up 9 bases; unmatched junction bases: 14. The germline gives CDR1 SEHNR, CDR2 FQNEAQ (reference sequence). The CDR3 loop is CASSTTLGLAVIEQFF. CDR3 nucleotides: TGTGCCAGCAGCACTACCTTGGGACTAGCCGTGATTGAGCAGTTCTTC.

This clone was seen a few times. This chain uses TRBV6-5 with TRBJ1-2, with unresolved D. The ends were cut back, 5 bases at V and 3 bases at J, with 13 bases in the middle. This CDR3 comprises 14 residues. Germline values: CDR1 MNHEY, CDR2 SVGAGI. The CDR3 region is CASSPSEGYYGYTF. For the CDR3, the DNA is TGTGCCAGCAGTCCCTCCGAGGGATACTATGGCTACACCTTC.

V is TRBV5-1 and J is TRBJ2-4; no reliable D call. CDR3 length: 11 residues. Germline values: CDR1 SGHRS, CDR2 YFSETQ. The germline V and J ends were trimmed by 5 bases and 5 bases, with 5 bases remaining between them. Here the CDR3 DNA reads TGCGCCAGCAGTGCAGAAAACATTCAGTACTTC. It specifies CASSAENIQYF.

The rearrangement links TRBV25-1 to TRBJ2-1; weak D call: TRBD1 (5 bases). The V end was cut by 4 bases, the J end by 4 bases, with 14 bases between. The CDR3 spans 15 residues. Per germline, CDR1 MGHDK and CDR2 SYGVNS. The CDR3 region is CASSVSWGTYNEQFF. CDR3 DNA sequence: TGTGCCAGCAGTGTATCGTGGGGCACATACAATGAGCAGTTCTTC.